These 30 T cell receptor beta chains were sequenced from one sample in a study of cytomegalovirus exposure and HLA in healthy donors. The PCR made use of 60 Vbeta and 13 Jbeta primers. Only in-frame clones appear in the TCRdb table, and some are missing; sequencing was by immunoSEQ multiplex PCR. Here the sample spans 150,000 to 200,000 clones, approximately 82% being singletons. The specimen sequenced was PBMCs. The origin of the receptors is a male donor in good health and CMV-seronegative.

This clone was observed a single time. The V call is TRBV11-2, the J call TRBJ1-3, with D unresolved. Germline V gives CDR1 SGHAT, CDR2 FQNNGV. The CDR3 spans 13 residues. Trimming cost V 5 bases and J 8 bases, with 13 bases left between them. CDR3: CASSNSPEHTIYF. As DNA, the CDR3 is TGTGCCAGCAGCAATTCTCCCGAGCACACCATATATTTT.

The chain links TRBV10-3 to TRBJ1-2; perhaps TRBD1 as D (5 bases). The CDR3 runs 14 residues. V was cut by 8 bases and J by 4 bases, with 17 bases left in between. Germline assignment: CDR1 ENHRY and CDR2 SYGVKD. CDR3 region: CAIGGGAEGYGYTF. CDR3 in DNA: TGTGCCATCGGGGGAGGCGCCGAGGGCTATGGCTACACCTTC.

The rearrangement joins TRBV7-2 to TRBJ2-3; 9 bases are shared with TRBD2. This CDR3 is built from 16 residues. CDR1 SGHTA and CDR2 FQGNSA come from the germline V gene. V lost 1 base, J lost 1 base, and 3 bases stayed unmatched. CDR3 nucleotides: TGTGCCAGCAGCTTAGTGGGCGGGGGGGGCACAGATACGCAGTATTTT. Its protein is CASSLVGGGGTDTQYF.

CDR3 loop: CASSGQDRDRFYGYTF. CDR3 sequence (DNA): TGTGCCAGCAGTGGCCAGGACAGGGACCGATTCTATGGCTACACCTTC. The chain joins TRBV6-1 to TRBJ1-2; 8 bases match TRBD1. J was trimmed by 4 bases and V by 4 bases; bases with no gene match: 11. Germline V lookup: CDR1 MNHNS, CDR2 SASEGT. This CDR3 region has 16 residues.

The V gene is TRBV19, the J gene TRBJ1-2; 12 positions agree with TRBD1. The CDR3 contains 16 residues. CDR1 and CDR2 (germline): LNHDA, SQIVND (reference sequence). V dropped 6 bases and J dropped 2; count of bases not matched to a gene: 7. The CDR3 nucleotides are TGTGCCAGTAGCACCGGGACAGGGGGCTTGAACTATGGCTACACCTTC. Its protein product is CASSTGTGGLNYGYTF.

The chain is built from TRBV28 and TRBJ1-1; 7 bases line up with TRBD1. J was trimmed by 3 bases and V by 3 bases; bases with no gene match: 13. The CDR3 length is 17 residues. Germline values: CDR1 MDHEN, CDR2 SYDVKM. In DNA form, the CDR3 reads TGTGCCAGCAGTTTTTTTCAGTCGGGACAGAGCGACACTGAAGCTTTCTTT. Its protein product is CASSFFQSGQSDTEAFF.

This clone was observed a handful of times. The gene calls are TRBV30 and TRBJ1-5; D is unclear. The CDR3 runs 14 residues. Germline V gives CDR1 GTSNPN, CDR2 SVGIG (reference sequence). V lost 3 bases, J lost 2 bases, and 11 bases lay in between. Here the CDR3 reads CAWRLRYGNQPQHF. Written as DNA, the CDR3 is TGTGCCTGGAGGCTAAGATATGGCAATCAGCCCCAGCATTTT.

The rearrangement links TRBV6-5 to TRBJ1-4, with D uncertain. This CDR3 has 14 amino acids. Germline CDR1 reads MNHEY; CDR2 reads SVGAGI. V shed 6 bases and J shed 0 bases, with 8 bases lying between them. Written as DNA, the CDR3 is TGTGCCAGCAGAGCCGTTGCAACTAATGAAAAACTGTTTTTT. Protein product: CASRAVATNEKLFF.

The chain is built from TRBV19 and TRBJ2-1; 9 bases match TRBD1. The germline CDR1 and CDR2 sequences are LNHDA and SQIVND (reference sequence). The J segment lost 8 bases and the V segment lost 11 bases, leaving 13 bases of the junction unmatched. The CDR3 runs 14 residues. The CDR3 spells CACKPGQGFYEQFF. In DNA, the CDR3 is TGTGCCTGTAAACCGGGACAGGGATTTTATGAGCAGTTCTTC.

This clone was seen a few times. V usage is TRBV10-3 and J usage is TRBJ1-4; D is unclear. Per germline, CDR1 ENHRY and CDR2 SYGVKD. Deletions cut 3 bases from V and 5 bases from J, with 13 bases between. CDR3 length: 15 residues. CDR3 residues: CAISDSGSVNEKLFF. The DNA for the CDR3 is TGTGCCATCAGTGATTCCGGGTCTGTGAATGAAAAACTGTTTTTT.

The rearrangement uses TRBV7-2 and TRBJ2-2; 12 nucleotides line up with TRBD2. Germline V gene sequence: CDR1 SGHTA, CDR2 FQGNSA. This CDR3 is 18 amino acids long. V shed 1 base and J 1 base; nucleotides not matched to a gene: 4. For the CDR3, the DNA is TGTGCCAGCAGCTTAGTACCTAGCGGGAGGGTGAACACCGGGGAGCTGTTTTTT. It codes for CASSLVPSGRVNTGELFF.

The chain carries TRBV9 and TRBJ2-2; a possible D gene is TRBD2 (6 bases). Trimming shortened V by 3 bases and J by 5 bases, and 17 bases separated the two germline ends. CDR3 length: 16 residues. Germline values: CDR1 SGDLS, CDR2 YYNGEE. CDR3 in DNA: TGTGCCAGCAGCGCGGGAGTCAGTCGGGAAACCGGGGAGCTGTTTTTT. This encodes CASSAGVSRETGELFF.

The V gene is TRBV29-1, the J gene TRBJ1-5, with 7 bases lining up with TRBD1. In germline, CDR1 is SQVTM, CDR2 ANQGSEA. With V trimmed by 4 bases and J by 1 base, 4 bases remained unmatched. The CDR3 consists of 14 residues. CDR3 sequence: CSVGQGGSNQPQHF. In nucleotides, the CDR3 is TGCAGCGTTGGCCAGGGGGGAAGCAATCAGCCCCAGCATTTT.

The chain carries TRBV14 and TRBJ2-7; no firm D call. The ends were cut back, 5 bases at V and 2 bases at J, with 13 bases in the middle. This CDR3 spans 14 amino acids. From germline, CDR1 is SGHDN and CDR2 FVKESK. For the CDR3, the DNA is TGTGCCAGCAGCAATCTAGGAGTAGCCTACGAGCAGTACTTC. Translation gives CASSNLGVAYEQYF.

A single count supports this clone. The chain couples TRBV28 to TRBJ1-1; possible D gene TRBD1, 5 bases. The CDR3 has 14 amino acids. Trimming took off 3 bases at V and 7 bases at J, with 15 bases between the two ends. CDR1 is MDHEN and CDR2 is SYDVKM in the germline V gene. The CDR3 reads CASSLGGVAVEAFF. The DNA for the CDR3 is TGTGCCAGCAGTTTGGGAGGGGTGGCCGTTGAAGCTTTCTTT.

The chain joins TRBV6-5 to TRBJ1-2; 7 nucleotides agree with TRBD1. Looked up from germline, CDR1 is MNHEY and CDR2 is SVGAGI. V trimming: 2 bases; J trimming: 5 bases; junction bases outside the gene matches: 5. The CDR3 runs to 14 residues. CDR3 sequence (DNA): TGTGCCAGCAGTTACGGGGACAGAGAATATGGCTACACCTTC. It is translated as CASSYGDREYGYTF.

The V call is TRBV7-3, the J call TRBJ2-1; 10 positions match TRBD2. Looked up from germline, CDR1 is SGHTA and CDR2 is FQGTGA. This CDR3 spans 15 amino acids. The junction had 5 bases not matched to a gene; V was cut back by 2 bases and J by 7 bases. This chain's CDR3 is CASSLGLAGVNEQFF. CDR3 coding DNA: TGTGCCAGCAGCTTAGGGCTAGCGGGAGTAAATGAGCAGTTCTTC.

The genes are TRBV2 and TRBJ2-3; 16 bases agree with TRBD2. This CDR3 spans 19 amino acids. After removal of 4 bases from V and 0 bases from J, the junction contained 7 bases not matched to a gene. CDR1 and CDR2 (germline): SNHLY, FYNNEI. The CDR3 is CASSGPGLAGGPSTDTQYF. The CDR3 DNA reads TGTGCCAGCAGTGGACCGGGACTAGCGGGGGGGCCTAGCACAGATACGCAGTATTTT.

The genes are TRBV6-6 and TRBJ1-2; D perhaps matches TRBD1 (5 bases). The CDR3 runs 13 residues. Looked up from germline, CDR1 is MNHNY and CDR2 is SVGAGI (reference sequence). The germline V and J ends were trimmed by 10 bases and 1 base, with 13 bases remaining between them. CDR3 loop: CANKIDSNYGYTF. The CDR3 coding sequence is TGTGCCAACAAAATCGACAGTAACTATGGCTACACCTTC.

The CDR3 DNA is TGTGCCAGCAGTGACTTCAGCGGGAACAATGAGCAGTTCTTC. As protein: CASSDFSGNNEQFF. The chain is built from TRBV6-4 and TRBJ2-1, with TRBD2 identical over 7 bases. Germline values: CDR1 MRHNA, CDR2 SNTAGT. V lost 1 base to trimming and J lost 5 bases; unmatched junction nucleotides: 2. The CDR3 consists of 14 residues.

This clone was seen a handful of times. The chain carries TRBV6-1 and TRBJ1-2; TRBD1 matches 8 bases. This CDR3 has 14 residues. Per germline, CDR1 MNHNS and CDR2 SASEGT. The ends lost 0 bases at V and 8 bases at J; junction bases unmatched: 5. This chain's CDR3 is CASSEARTGLGYTF. The CDR3 coding sequence is TGTGCCAGCAGTGAAGCGAGGACAGGGCTGGGCTACACCTTC.

V and J are TRBV27 and TRBJ2-1; D is perhaps TRBD1 (5 bases). Germline V CDR1 and CDR2: MNHEY, SMNVEV (reference sequence). V was clipped by 5 bases and J by 4 bases, with 15 bases between them. This CDR3 is 15 amino acids long. This CDR3 is CASSRGTELYNEQFF. The CDR3 DNA reads TGTGCCAGCAGTAGGGGAACAGAACTATACAATGAGCAGTTCTTC.

The V and J genes are TRBV19 and TRBJ2-5, with TRBD2 as a possible D gene (6 bases). Trimming stripped 3 bases from V and 2 bases from J, with 10 bases between. Looked up from germline, CDR1 is LNHDA and CDR2 is SQIVND (reference sequence). This CDR3 has 14 amino acids. This chain's CDR3 is CASSMLAGQETQYF. The DNA of the CDR3 is TGTGCCAGTAGTATGTTGGCGGGGCAAGAGACCCAGTACTTC.

This clone was detected a few times. The chain is built from TRBV6-1 and TRBJ1-4, with D unclear. The CDR3 consists of 16 residues. The germline V gene has CDR1 MNHNS and CDR2 SASEGT. V dropped 2 bases and J dropped 5 bases, with 15 bases sitting between them. Here the CDR3 DNA reads TGTGCCAGCAGTGAACTGCCAACAGAATTAAATGAAAAACTGTTTTTT. Protein sequence: CASSELPTELNEKLFF.

This clone appeared once. The chain employs TRBV18 and TRBJ1-6, with 7 nucleotides matching TRBD1. The CDR3 contains 16 residues. J lost 9 bases, V lost 2 bases, and 10 bases had no gene match. CDR1 is KGHSH and CDR2 is LQKENI in the germline V gene. CDR3 residues: CASSPAQGEVGSPLHF. The CDR3 DNA is TGTGCCAGCTCACCAGCCCAGGGGGAAGTGGGTTCACCCCTCCACTTT.

In this sample, this clone turned up once. The genes are TRBV5-5 and TRBJ2-1, with 9 bases lining up with TRBD2. J gave up 3 bases and V 3 bases, and 4 bases lay outside the gene matches. The length of the CDR3 is 15 residues. CDR1 is SGHKS and CDR2 is YYEKEE in the germline V gene (reference sequence). The CDR3 DNA reads as TGTGCCAGCAGCTCTAGCGGGATGGGCTACAATGAGCAGTTCTTC. It encodes CASSSSGMGYNEQFF. Complete variable domain (other parts from reference TRBV5-5 and TRBJ2-1): DAGVTQSPTHLIKTRGQQVTLRCSPISGHKSVSWYQQVLGQGPQFIFQYYEKEERGRGNFPDRFSARQFPNYSSELNVNALLLGDSALYLCASSSSGMGYNEQFFGPGTRLTVL.

This clone was observed a single time. The CDR3 coding sequence is TGTGCCAGCAGACCCGGGACAGACTACAATGAGCAGTTCTTC. It specifies CASRPGTDYNEQFF. The chain has TRBV5-4 and TRBJ2-1; 7 positions agree with TRBD1. Germline V CDR1 and CDR2: SGHNT, YYREEE (reference sequence). The CDR3 extends over 14 amino acids. The junction had 5 bases not matched to a gene; V was cut back by 5 bases and J by 3 bases.

The V and J genes are TRBV25-1 and TRBJ2-3; TRBD2 matches at 7 bases. J lost 6 bases, V lost 1 base, and 7 bases had no gene match. CDR3 length: 15 amino acids. Germline V gene lookup returns CDR1 MGHDK and CDR2 SYGVNS. This CDR3 reads CASSEWSGAGDTQYF. CDR3 nucleotides: TGTGCCAGCAGTGAATGGAGCGGGGCGGGGGATACGCAGTATTTT. The full variable domain, completed using reference TRBV25-1 and TRBJ2-3, is EADIYQTPRYLVIGTGKKITLECSQTMGHDKMYWYQQDPGMELHLIHYSYGVNSTEKGDLSSESTVSRIRTEHFPLTLESARPSHTSQYLCASSEWSGAGDTQYFGPGTRLTVL.

The J gene is TRBJ2-7, the V gene TRBV5-1; unclear D gene. The CDR3 length is 14 residues. V lost 0 bases and J 2 bases, leaving 9 bases between the germline ends. Germline CDR1 SGHRS, CDR2 YFSETQ. The DNA of the CDR3 is TGCGCCAGCAGCTTGGGGAGCCAAGCCTACGAGCAGTACTTC. It translates to CASSLGSQAYEQYF.

This clone was seen a few times. This chain joins TRBV6-1 and TRBJ1-2; D is unresolved. CDR1 and CDR2 (germline): MNHNS, SASEGT. V was cut by 7 bases and J by 5 bases, with 17 bases left in between. The CDR3 has 14 amino acids. Here the CDR3 reads CASTLGSSGYGYTF. The CDR3 region has the DNA TGTGCCAGCACCCTAGGGAGTTCGGGATATGGCTACACCTTC.